This T cell receptor (beta chain) appears in the sequencing data of a study of beta chain features in type 1 diabetes listed by TCRdb under 2018. Regarding the research as a whole: Patients and healthy donors did not differ in mean age, gender distribution, total cell number or subset yield. A total of around 110,000,000 sorted cells were examined across all samples, and RNA yield correlated strongly with the number of cells per subset. In the study, TCRB repertoires of sorted circulating CD4+ T cell subsets from recently diagnosed type 1 diabetes patients were compared with those of matched healthy donors. Regulatory and stem cell-like memory subsets were obtained from only 8 patients and about 8 healthy donors, while naive and central memory subsets were obtained from all 28 donors.

The High Capacity cDNA Reverse Transcription Kit was used to reverse transcribe all of the isolated RNA, meaning that expressed TCRB transcripts were what got sequenced. Survey-depth immunoSEQ sequencing was performed on stem cell-like memory T cell samples, with an average of about 1 million total reads per sample. Sorted cells were lysed in RLT buffer and RNA was extracted with DNase-treated RNeasy Micro or Mini kits, depending on cell number. To prevent cross-contamination, every cell subset was processed on its own, while patient and healthy donor samples were processed together. Using the immunoSEQ multiplex PCR, TCRB sequences were amplified from cDNA into 87-bp fragments spanning the CDR3 region. Sequencing of the amplicons was done on the Illumina HiSeq platform. Regarding the original processing steps: Synthetic template baselines were used to correct PCR bias computationally, reads within Hamming distance 2 were collapsed, and singletons that could not be merged were discarded. Reads were aligned against IMGT so that V, D and J genes, CDR3 length and insertions or deletions at six rearrangement sites could be assigned. Within each subset, clonotype counts were normalized to sorted cell number, after which true diversity and Gini coefficients were computed with the tcR R package. The overlap coefficient, calculated on TCRB nucleotide sequences, was used to quantify repertoire sharing. What TCRdb holds here is the immuneACCESS table cut down to in-frame rearrangements. Part of the clones is not present; checked against another copy, under half of the missing clones reflect an unresolved V gene, and the others are unexplained. The DNA was the basis for D and trimming; V, J and clone size are from that table. The sample has 40,000 to 65,000 clones on record, 50% to 75% of them singletons. The top ten clones comprise approximately 0.3% of the sample.

Notes on this clone: Its binding antigen is unknown. No qualities accompany the bases; no much larger clone lies one base away.

Each donor gave one peripheral blood draw, approximately 0.11 L on average, collected into heparinised tubes. Naive, central memory, regulatory and stem cell-like memory CD4+ T cells were sorted on a BD FACSAria II using a panel including CD45RO, CCR7, CD25, CD127, CD95 and CD27. Purity was above 95% for every sorted population. PBMCs were separated immediately by Lymphoprep density gradient centrifugation and were stained directly, without being cultured. To minimize batch effects, samples were stained and sorted in pairs, one healthy donor with one patient per experiment. Broader findings and caveats from the paper: Type 1 diabetes patients showed a moderate but significant shortening of TCRB CDR3 length in all four CD4+ subsets. At VDJ recombination sites, type 1 diabetes patients had fewer insertions and more deleted nucleotides, which implies abnormalities in thymic rearrangement. The naive, central memory and regulatory TCRB repertoires appeared to resemble one another more closely among patients than among healthy donors. Because the HLA sub-analyses included only small numbers of individuals, any influence of HLA type on TCRB rearrangement was left unresolved. Because cDNA was sequenced instead of genomic DNA, highly expressing activated cells could be over-represented, though the groups showed no difference in activation or CD3 levels. Shorter templates might be favored by PCR, yet because patient and control samples were amplified and corrected together, any such skew would affect both groups equally.

This receptor was identified in a woman between 25 and 40 years old with type 1 diabetes. The sequenced material came from stem cell memory CD4+ T cells from blood. The cell subset or site label of this sample denotes: stem cell-like memory CD4+ T cells.

CDR3 sequence: CASSLGRSPPYGYTF. At the DNA level, the sequence is TGTGCCAGCAGCTTGGGGCGGTCTCCCCCCTATGGCTACACCTTC. The chain was built from TRBV5-6 and TRBJ1-2; the D gene is unclear. The germline V gene sets CDR1 to SGHDT and CDR2 to YYEEEE. V loses 0 bases, J loses 4 bases, and the germline ends lie 13 bases apart. The CDR3 measures 15 amino acids from cysteine to phenylalanine. The CDR3 DNA has 45 bases and is translated from base 1.